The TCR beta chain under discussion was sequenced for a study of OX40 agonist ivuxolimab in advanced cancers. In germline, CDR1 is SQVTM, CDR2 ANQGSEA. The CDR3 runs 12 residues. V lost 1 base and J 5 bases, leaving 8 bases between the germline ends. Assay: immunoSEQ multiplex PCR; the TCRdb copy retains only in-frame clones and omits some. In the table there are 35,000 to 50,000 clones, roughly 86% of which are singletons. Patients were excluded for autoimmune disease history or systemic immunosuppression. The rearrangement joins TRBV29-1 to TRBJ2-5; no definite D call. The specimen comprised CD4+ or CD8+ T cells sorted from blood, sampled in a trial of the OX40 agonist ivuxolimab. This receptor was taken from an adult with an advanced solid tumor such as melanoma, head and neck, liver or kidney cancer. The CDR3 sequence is CSVEGLGETQYF. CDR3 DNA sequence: TGCAGCGTTGAAGGTTTGGGGGAGACCCAGTACTTC.